This T cell receptor beta chain was captured by sequencing in a study of cytomegalovirus exposure and HLA in healthy donors. V was pared by 7 bases and J by 1 base, with 13 bases between. CDR1 and CDR2 from the germline V gene are MNHEY and SMNVEV (reference sequence). The CDR3 extends over 14 amino acids. Notes on the study in general: Accurate predictions that matched the HLA-A and HLA-B alleles of most subjects were reportedly made from TCR beta sequences.

With 60 Vbeta and 13 Jbeta primers, the PCR was carried out. In the authors' workflow: Later work found 65 million to 90 million unique TCR beta chains, with 9.5 million to 11 million shared. Method: immunoSEQ multiplex PCR; TCRdb's copy keeps in-frame clones and lacks some. The V and J calls and clone size were taken over from that table, and D and trimming were inferred from the DNA. Here the sample spans approximately 120,000 clones, about three quarters being singletons. With respect to this clone: Its antigen is not identified.

Input material: PBMCs. The clonotype comes from a woman in her fifties or sixties in good health and CMV-seropositive. The V and J genes are TRBV27 and TRBJ1-1; D may be TRBD1 (6 bases). CDR3 protein: CASTKTGGNTEAFF. CDR3 DNA: TGTGCCAGCACTAAGACAGGTGGGAACACTGAAGCTTTCTTT.